The 17 T cell receptor beta chains below were found in one sample sequenced in a study of a mutant IDH1 vaccine in newly diagnosed glioma. Clones were read by immunoSEQ multiplex PCR, and TCRdb kept only the in-frame ones, dropping some. The sample has 50,000 to 65,000 clones; around 90% are singletons. The antigens for these receptors are not known. Time point indicated: week 11, during vaccination. Vaccine doses each comprised 300 ug of mutant IDH1 20-mer peptide, with topical imiquimod. The sequences come from PBMCs, collected from a glioma patient whose treatment included an IDH1 peptide vaccine. These receptors originate from a man in his fifties or sixties with glioma.

This chain uses TRBV19 with TRBJ1-2; 7 bases map to TRBD1. V shed 4 bases, J shed 5 bases, and the junction held 10 bases outside the gene matches. This CDR3 spans 15 amino acids. CDR1 is LNHDA, CDR2 SQIVND, per germline (reference sequence). The DNA for the CDR3 is TGTGCCAGTAGTACAAACTCAGGGGGACGGTATGGCTACACCTTC. Its protein is CASSTNSGGRYGYTF.

The chain recombines TRBV28 with TRBJ2-7; tentative D call: TRBD1 (6 bases). The CDR3 consists of 14 residues. Germline-derived CDR1 and CDR2 are MDHEN and SYDVKM. The V and J ends lost 10 bases and 2 bases respectively, with 18 bases between them. DNA for the CDR3: TGTGCCATCGCTACCGGGACATCCCCCTACGAGCAGTACTTC. Translating it yields CAIATGTSPYEQYF.

The rearrangement links TRBV9 to TRBJ2-7, with 10 positions matching TRBD1. After removal of 3 bases from V and 0 bases from J, the junction contained 3 bases not matched to a gene. CDR1 and CDR2 (germline): SGDLS, YYNGEE. The CDR3 spans 15 residues. As DNA, the CDR3 is TGTGCCAGCAGCGCCCGGGACAGGGGCTCCTACGAGCAGTACTTC. This encodes CASSARDRGSYEQYF.

The chain links TRBV27 to TRBJ1-2, with 7 bases that match TRBD1. The CDR3 runs 15 residues. Germline CDR1 reads MNHEY; CDR2 reads SMNVEV (reference sequence). V shed 0 bases, J shed 5 bases, and the junction held 6 bases outside the gene matches. Here the CDR3 DNA reads TGTGCCAGCAGTTTATCGGTCCAGGGGGTGTATGGCTACACCTTC. Its protein is CASSLSVQGVYGYTF.

In DNA form, the CDR3 reads TGTGCCAGCAGCCCCGGGGGGGCCCCCTATGGCTACACCTTC. This codes for CASSPGGAPYGYTF. V is TRBV7-9 and J is TRBJ1-2; weak D call: TRBD1 (6 bases). The V end was cut by 5 bases, the J end by 4 bases, with 14 bases between. The CDR3 spans 14 residues. Germline V lookup: CDR1 SEHNR, CDR2 FQNEAQ (reference sequence).

This clone was recorded only once. The CDR3 is CASSADRRYGYTF. The CDR3 region has the DNA TGTGCCAGCAGCGCTGACAGACGCTATGGCTACACCTTC. V gene TRBV28 combines with J gene TRBJ1-2, with D possibly TRBD1 on 5 matching bases. The CDR3 totals 13 residues. Germline V CDR1 and CDR2: MDHEN, SYDVKM. With 6 bases removed from V and 4 bases from J, the gap between germline ends came to 12 bases.

The V and J genes are TRBV4-3 and TRBJ2-5; 8 positions match TRBD1. The V and J ends lost 0 bases and 5 bases, in that order; junction bases with no gene match: 8. There are 16 residues in the CDR3. Germline loops: CDR1 LGHNA, CDR2 YSLEER. CDR3 sequence reads: CASSQDVGNRGETQYF. The CDR3 coding sequence is TGCGCCAGCAGCCAAGATGTAGGAAACAGGGGGGAGACCCAGTACTTC.

The chain employs TRBV5-1 and TRBJ2-1; no clear D. CDR3 size: 15 residues. V lost 1 base and J lost 5, with 13 bases in between. CDR1 and CDR2 from the germline V gene are SGHRS and YFSETQ. The CDR3 DNA reads TGCGCCAGCAGCTTGTACAGAAAGCCGCACAATGAGCAGTTCTTC. Protein product: CASSLYRKPHNEQFF.

The CDR3 is CASRVGRFGFF. The CDR3 DNA sequence: TGTGCCAGCAGGGTAGGGCGGTTCGGTTTCTTT. The chain carries TRBV28 and TRBJ1-1; D remains ambiguous. The CDR3 totals 11 residues. The germline V gene has CDR1 MDHEN and CDR2 SYDVKM. V gave up 6 bases and J gave up 13 bases, with 15 bases separating them.

The chain is built from TRBV15 and TRBJ1-1, with D perhaps TRBD1 (5 bases). Germline CDR1 is LNHNV and CDR2 is YYDKDF (reference sequence). This CDR3 spans 14 amino acids. Between the trimmed V and J ends, which lost 0 bases and 6 bases, there was a span of 11 bases. The CDR3 sequence: CATSRDGRGAEAFF. CDR3 in DNA: TGTGCCACCAGCAGAGATGGGAGGGGCGCTGAAGCTTTCTTT.

The CDR3 protein is CASSPRDRDSYEQYF. The DNA of the CDR3 is TGTGCCAGCAGCCCCCGGGACAGGGATTCCTACGAGCAGTACTTC. The chain combines TRBV4-2 with TRBJ2-7; TRBD1 aligns across 9 bases. With V trimmed by 4 bases and J by 1 base, 5 bases remained unmatched. This CDR3 spans 15 amino acids. CDR1 LGHNA and CDR2 YNFKEQ come from the germline V gene.

The rearrangement joins TRBV2 to TRBJ1-5; D ambiguous. This CDR3 region has 14 residues. Between the trimmed V and J ends, which lost 3 bases and 6 bases, there was a span of 12 bases. Germline CDR1 SNHLY, CDR2 FYNNEI. CDR3 in DNA: TGTGCCAGCAGTGATGGTAGCACCCGTCAGCCCCAGCATTTT. Translated, it gives CASSDGSTRQPQHF.

The chain links TRBV5-6 to TRBJ1-4, with 7 positions matching TRBD1. CDR1 SGHDT and CDR2 YYEEEE come from the germline V gene. The CDR3 totals 13 residues. Trimming cost V 0 bases and J 8 bases; bases outside gene matches: 1. The CDR3 protein is CASSLGDREKLFF. DNA of the CDR3: TGTGCCAGCAGCTTGGGGGACAGAGAAAAACTGTTTTTT.

In DNA form, the CDR3 reads TGTGCCAGCAGCCCGCCGGGGAACCCGAGGAATGGCTACACCTTC. Protein: CASSPPGNPRNGYTF. The chain has TRBV5-4 and TRBJ1-2; D is undetermined. CDR3 size: 15 residues. In germline, CDR1 is SGHNT, CDR2 YYREEE (reference sequence). V lost 4 bases and J 6 bases, leaving 19 bases between the germline ends. The full variable domain, completed using reference TRBV5-4 and TRBJ1-2, is ETGVTQSPTHLIKTRGQQVTLRCSSQSGHNTVSWYQQALGQGPQFIFQYYREEENGRGNFPPRFSGLQFPNYSSELNVNALELDDSALYLCASSPPGNPRNGYTFGSGTRLTVV.

V usage is TRBV2 and J usage is TRBJ1-6; D gene uncertain. The CDR3 contains 13 residues. With 10 bases removed from V and 5 bases from J, the gap between germline ends came to 12 bases. Germline CDR1 is SNHLY and CDR2 is FYNNEI. The CDR3 nucleotides read TGTGCCAAAAAGACCTGGGATAATTCACCCCTCCACTTT. This sequence encodes CAKKTWDNSPLHF.

This rearrangement joins TRBV7-9 to TRBJ1-6; unclear D gene. From germline, CDR1 is SEHNR and CDR2 FQNEAQ (reference sequence). The length of the CDR3 is 12 residues. V was cut by 7 bases and J by 9 bases, with 10 bases left in between. The CDR3, as DNA: TGTGCCAGCAACCAAGCCACTTCACCCCTCCACTTT. It is translated as CASNQATSPLHF.

This clone was found a few times. J is TRBJ1-1 and V is TRBV6-5, with 11 bases fitting TRBD1. V was pared by 5 bases and J by 2 bases, with 4 bases of the junction left unmatched. The CDR3 is made up of 15 amino acids. Looked up from germline, CDR1 is MNHEY and CDR2 is SVGAGI. This chain's CDR3 is CASSRDRGLNTEAFF. CDR3 sequence (DNA): TGTGCCAGCAGTCGGGACAGGGGGTTAAACACTGAAGCTTTCTTT.